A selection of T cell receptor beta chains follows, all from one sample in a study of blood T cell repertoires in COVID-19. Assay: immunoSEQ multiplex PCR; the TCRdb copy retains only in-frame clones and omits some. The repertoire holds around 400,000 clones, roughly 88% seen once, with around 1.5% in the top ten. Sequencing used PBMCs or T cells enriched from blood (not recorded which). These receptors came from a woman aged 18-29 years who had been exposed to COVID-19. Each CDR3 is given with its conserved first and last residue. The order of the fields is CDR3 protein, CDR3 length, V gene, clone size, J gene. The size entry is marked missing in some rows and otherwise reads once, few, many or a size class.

CDR3 protein: CASSLGQGRNYGYTF; CDR3 length: 15; V gene: TRBV7-2; clone size: -; J gene: TRBJ1-2
CDR3 protein: CASSAQTGKRTEAFF; CDR3 length: 15; V gene: TRBV21-1; clone size: -; J gene: TRBJ1-1
CDR3 protein: CASGDRGPGELFF; CDR3 length: 13; V gene: TRBV7-2; clone size: -; J gene: TRBJ2-2
CDR3 protein: CASSIGWAAKNIQYF; CDR3 length: 15; V gene: TRBV19; clone size: -; J gene: TRBJ2-4
CDR3 protein: CASSGTSGILKPYEQYF; CDR3 length: 17; V gene: TRBV2; clone size: -; J gene: TRBJ2-7
CDR3 protein: CASSSTRSTDTQYF; CDR3 length: 14; V gene: TRBV6-5; clone size: -; J gene: TRBJ2-3
CDR3 protein: CASSPGQSSYEQYF; CDR3 length: 14; V gene: TRBV14; clone size: few; J gene: TRBJ2-7
CDR3 protein: CASSKGKETQYF; CDR3 length: 12; V gene: TRBV12-3/TRBV12-4; clone size: -; J gene: TRBJ2-5
CDR3 protein: CASSREGQGKFNEQYF; CDR3 length: 16; V gene: TRBV14; clone size: once; J gene: TRBJ2-7
CDR3 protein: CASSLWGLSGTGGYEQYF; CDR3 length: 18; V gene: TRBV27; clone size: -; J gene: TRBJ2-7
CDR3 protein: CASSISRGAYGYTF; CDR3 length: 14; V gene: TRBV19; clone size: -; J gene: TRBJ1-2
CDR3 protein: CASSLAWGDYEQYF; CDR3 length: 14; V gene: TRBV11-2; clone size: -; J gene: TRBJ2-7
CDR3 protein: CASTDRAETQYF; CDR3 length: 12; V gene: TRBV2; clone size: -; J gene: TRBJ2-5
CDR3 protein: CASSRWGDGTEAFF; CDR3 length: 14; V gene: TRBV14; clone size: -; J gene: TRBJ1-1
CDR3 protein: CASSYSTSGGLHNEQFF; CDR3 length: 17; V gene: TRBV5-1; clone size: -; J gene: TRBJ2-1
CDR3 protein: CASSLLTVGYGYTF; CDR3 length: 14; V gene: TRBV5-6; clone size: -; J gene: TRBJ1-2
CDR3 protein: CASSVDEQYF; CDR3 length: 10; V gene: TRBV2; clone size: -; J gene: TRBJ2-7
CDR3 protein: CAWSDHSSSGEKLFF; CDR3 length: 15; V gene: TRBV30; clone size: -; J gene: TRBJ1-4
CDR3 protein: CASTTGGNQPQHF; CDR3 length: 13; V gene: TRBV6-6; clone size: -; J gene: TRBJ1-5
CDR3 protein: CASSQRQDGYTF; CDR3 length: 12; V gene: TRBV28; clone size: -; J gene: TRBJ1-2
CDR3 protein: CASSYRSWGQGGTQYF; CDR3 length: 16; V gene: TRBV6-5; clone size: once; J gene: TRBJ2-5
CDR3 protein: CASSPSLDTQYF; CDR3 length: 12; V gene: TRBV4-1; clone size: -; J gene: TRBJ2-3
CDR3 protein: CASTLPGTLAGTLHF; CDR3 length: 15; V gene: TRBV28; clone size: -; J gene: TRBJ1-6
CDR3 protein: CASSENRVTGELFF; CDR3 length: 14; V gene: TRBV6-1; clone size: -; J gene: TRBJ2-2
CDR3 protein: CATRPGLPGDEQFF; CDR3 length: 14; V gene: TRBV19; clone size: -; J gene: TRBJ2-1
CDR3 protein: CASSRTGLGDNSPLHF; CDR3 length: 16; V gene: TRBV7-6; clone size: once; J gene: TRBJ1-6
CDR3 protein: CASGTINNEQFF; CDR3 length: 12; V gene: TRBV27; clone size: -; J gene: TRBJ2-1
CDR3 protein: CASSPRMRDEQFF; CDR3 length: 13; V gene: TRBV13; clone size: -; J gene: TRBJ2-1
CDR3 protein: CASSLGGGPYNEQFF; CDR3 length: 15; V gene: TRBV5-1; clone size: few; J gene: TRBJ2-1
CDR3 protein: CASSFNRGTNTEAFF; CDR3 length: 15; V gene: TRBV5-5; clone size: -; J gene: TRBJ1-1
CDR3 protein: CASSLALGGMDEQYF; CDR3 length: 15; V gene: TRBV28; clone size: once; J gene: TRBJ2-7
CDR3 protein: CASSALAGVGYEQYF; CDR3 length: 15; V gene: TRBV9; clone size: -; J gene: TRBJ2-7
CDR3 protein: CASSLGAGPGTYEQYF; CDR3 length: 16; V gene: TRBV5-1; clone size: -; J gene: TRBJ2-7
CDR3 protein: CASSFRSGSPHEQYF; CDR3 length: 15; V gene: TRBV27; clone size: -; J gene: TRBJ2-7
CDR3 protein: CATSSSGGTQPQHF; CDR3 length: 14; V gene: TRBV15; clone size: few; J gene: TRBJ1-5
CDR3 protein: CASSLYRGGQPQHF; CDR3 length: 14; V gene: TRBV7-2; clone size: -; J gene: TRBJ1-5
CDR3 protein: CASGGQGYEQYF; CDR3 length: 12; V gene: TRBV3-1/TRBV3-2; clone size: -; J gene: TRBJ2-7
CDR3 protein: CASRAGDTQYF; CDR3 length: 11; V gene: TRBV11-2; clone size: -; J gene: TRBJ2-3
CDR3 protein: CSVAGQSNTGELFF; CDR3 length: 14; V gene: TRBV29-1; clone size: -; J gene: TRBJ2-2